The sample holds many counts of the clone carrying this T cell receptor (beta chain). The antigen is unknown. The entry originates in a study of neurological immune-mediated disorders. Study observations and caveats: The absence of shared CDR3 amino acid sequences among expanded clones across subjects suggests private repertoires in all groups. TCR clonal expansion peaked in HTLV-1-associated myelopathy patients and was lowest in multiple sclerosis patients.

The study built sorted libraries from some 960,000 CD4+ or CD8+ T cells. Trimming removed 7 bases from V and 5 bases from J; junction bases left unmatched: 9. The CDR3 has 14 amino acids. From germline, CDR1 is MNHEY and CDR2 SMNVEV (reference sequence). Over 170 million TCR-beta sequences (from 15-18 subjects) were yielded by each sequencing run. TCRdb passed the 5' RACE reads through MiXCR, listing each CDR3 protein once. Here the sample spans 15,000 to 20,000 distinct CDR3 sequences, roughly 10% being singletons. The source of this sequence is a woman aged 45-60 years in good health. The V and J genes are TRBV27 and TRBJ2-7; 9 bases align to TRBD1. The sequenced sample was CD8+ T cells from blood. This CDR3 is CASNLPGQGNEQYF. The CDR3 DNA follows: TGTGCCAGCAACCTACCGGGACAGGGCAACGAGCAGTACTTC.